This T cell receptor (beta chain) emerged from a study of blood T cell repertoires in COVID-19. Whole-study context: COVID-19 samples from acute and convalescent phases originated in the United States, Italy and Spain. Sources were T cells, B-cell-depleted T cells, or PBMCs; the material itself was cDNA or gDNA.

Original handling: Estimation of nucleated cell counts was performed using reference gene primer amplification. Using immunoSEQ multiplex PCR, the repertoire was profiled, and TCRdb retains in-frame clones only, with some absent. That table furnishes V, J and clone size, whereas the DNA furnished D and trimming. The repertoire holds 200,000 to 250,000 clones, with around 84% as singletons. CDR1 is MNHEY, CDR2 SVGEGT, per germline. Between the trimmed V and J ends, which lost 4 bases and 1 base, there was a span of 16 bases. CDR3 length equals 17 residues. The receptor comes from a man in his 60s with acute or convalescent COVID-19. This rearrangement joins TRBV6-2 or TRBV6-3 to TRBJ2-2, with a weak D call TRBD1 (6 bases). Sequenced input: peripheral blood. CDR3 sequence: CASSSPLTGLNTGELFF. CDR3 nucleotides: TGTGCCAGCAGTTCCCCCTTGACAGGCCTGAACACCGGGGAGCTGTTTTTT.